A single sample is the source of the 4 T cell receptor beta chains below, sequenced in a study of monozygotic twins with inflammatory bowel disease. From its re-call of the 5' RACE reads, TCRdb lists each CDR3 protein once, without DNA. The sample data list 330,000 or so distinct CDR3 sequences. Sample: blood. The receptors were gathered from a human donor with ulcerative colitis or Crohn's disease, or a healthy co-twin of an affected twin (not recorded which).

This chain connects TRBV27 to TRBJ2-5; TCRdb names TRBD1, which stays unverified in the absence of DNA. There are 13 residues in the CDR3. Germline CDR1 reads MNHEY; CDR2 reads SMNVEV (reference sequence). CDR3 sequence: CASSLQGGETQYF.

This chain links TRBV19 with TRBJ1-2; absent DNA, TCRdb's TRBD1 call cannot be checked. CDR1 LNHDA and CDR2 SQIVND come from the germline V gene (reference sequence). This CDR3 has 15 amino acids. CDR3 in amino acids: CASSPGQGGRYGYTF.

The chain recombines TRBV5-5 with TRBJ2-1; TCRdb gives TRBD1 as the D gene, but with no DNA this cannot be confirmed. The CDR3 has 14 amino acids. Germline-derived CDR1 and CDR2 are SGHKS and YYEKEE (reference sequence). CDR3 loop: CASSYRQGRNEQFF.

The V gene is TRBV7-9, the J gene TRBJ1-2; TCRdb indicates TRBD1, and absent DNA this call remains unverified. This CDR3 is 17 amino acids long. Per the germline V gene, CDR1 is SEHNR and CDR2 is FQNEAQ (reference sequence). CDR3 sequence reads: CASSRGLGQGSAYGYTF.